A single TCR beta chain is shown here with its context. This clonotype was detected many times. It lacks a known antigen. No base quality information exists; no much larger clone differs at one position. This specimen belongs to a study of regulatory T cells in long-lasting Graves disease (dated by TCRdb to 2020 to 2022). Regarding the complete study: In the newly diagnosed Graves' disease group, patients had been taking antithyroid drugs for less than 3 months. Patients with persistent Graves' disease were compared with patients with newly diagnosed Graves' disease using TCR sequencing and RNA sequencing of peripheral blood. The study was conducted in China and was registered as a clinical trial. A total of 35 or so samples were covered by TCR sequencing, comprising some 13 persistent and 20 or so newly diagnosed Graves' disease patients. Paper-wide results and their limitations: Compared with newly diagnosed patients, patients with persistent Graves' disease had lower TCR Shannon entropy and fewer highly expanded clones, which suggests clonal expansion. Persistent disease showed preferential use of TRBV28, TRBJ1-2 and TRBJ2-5, whereas newly diagnosed disease favored TRBV20-1 and TRBJ2-1. The study examined only peripheral blood because the primary lesion, thyroid tissue, could not be accessed. Persistent patients shared more public clonotypes among themselves (around 2,700) than newly diagnosed patients did (about 970). The authors acknowledged the small sample size as a limitation that may reduce accuracy. Sequencing and analysis were restricted to the TCR beta chain.

Explained via the paper, the time point label denotes: newly diagnosed GD, antithyroid drugs for less than 3 months. RNA was extracted from PBMCs in TRIzol for both TCR sequencing and RNA sequencing. The diagnosis of Graves' disease was made according to American Thyroid Association guidelines. The patients came from an endocrinology department in Xi'an, China. Each patient gave roughly 8.4 milliliters of peripheral blood, collected in an EDTA anticoagulant tube. Ficoll Paque Plus density gradient separation was used to isolate PBMCs, and no further T cell sorting was done. An Agilent 2100 Bioanalyzer and agarose gel were used to check RNA quality, while a NanoDrop 2000 measured RNA concentration. From a lookup of the germline V gene (reference sequence), CDR1 and CDR2 are LNHNV and YYDKDF. Trimming costs V 0 bases and J 8 bases, and their ends lie 13 bases apart. The CDR3 sequence holds 14 residues, the cysteine and phenylalanine included. Kept here is only the CDR3 DNA, which spans 42 bases and is read in frame from base 1.

Receptor libraries were prepared by multiplex PCR. Sequencing was performed on an Illumina HiSeq 4000. CDR3 regions were amplified by Arm-PCR with iRepertoire HTBI primers to construct TCR beta libraries. PCR products were gel purified before sequencing. Regarding the original processing steps: A total of under 80 TRBV and 14 TRBJ segments were identified across samples and were used for gene usage analysis of CDR3 amino acid clonotypes. COPE and FqMerger were used to merge the filtered high-quality paired reads into contigs. BLAST was used to align contigs to IMGT TRBV, TRBD and TRBJ reference genes, and CDR3 was defined according to IMGT. Highly expanded clones were defined as clonotypes with a frequency above 0.1%. Shannon entropy was used to measure repertoire diversity, and the Gini coefficient was used to measure V-J evenness. A clonotype was considered public if more than one individual shared it. TCRdb reprocessing: public reads trimmed at Q25 with fastp, clones called with MiXCR, in-frame beta chains kept. For every CDR3 protein sequence, its rows merge into one entry that carries the most common genes and DNA. Here the V and J calls rest on TCRdb's processing, not on the authors' analysis. The sample table shows roughly 520,000 distinct CDR3 sequences, and around 11% are seen once. The ten largest clones add up to approximately 9% of the sample.

The data were also submitted as part of a second study, on T cells in Graves' hyperthyroidism and ophthalmopathy. As that second study puts it: A patient counted as having stable Graves' hyperthyroidism if no progression to ophthalmopathy occurred over 18 months of follow-up. Hyperthyroidism patients were aged 18 to 65 years and newly diagnosed, with disease duration of less than 2 months. The study excluded patients with uncontrolled infections, other autoimmune diseases, pregnancy or lactation. Clinical symptoms, serum thyroxine and TRAb, thyroid ultrasound, and orbital computed tomography formed the basis for the diagnoses. For the first round of RT-PCR on the TCR CDR3, the HTBI primer set was used together with the Qiagen OneStep RT-PCR kit. Most expanded thyroid clonotypes (frequency above 0.001) were also found in blood, which suggests that blood repertoires may mirror thyroid immune responses. In cross-validation, a model built on a 13 V-J signature told ophthalmopathy apart from stable hyperthyroidism with 85% to 90% sensitivity and roughly 81% specificity, and in testing the same model reached 80%/75%. In validation, the model predicted progression to ophthalmopathy a median of roughly 6.2 months before onset, with over 55% sensitivity and around 76% specificity. To identify TCR V-J signatures that set the groups apart, the researchers used a discovery cohort of 100 patients, made up of some 41 with Graves' ophthalmopathy and about 60 with stable Graves' hyperthyroidism. Whether ophthalmopathy could be predicted prospectively was tested in an independent validation cohort made up of fewer than 20 hyperthyroidism patients plus 17 patients who later progressed to ophthalmopathy. For training and testing, the roughly 93 patients in the discovery cohort were randomly divided in a 7:3 ratio. In addition, the study compared T-cell repertoires in thyroid tissue and in blood from over 5 Graves' hyperthyroidism patients. Once sampling was done, hyperthyroidism patients were given methimazole at a starting dose of 30 mg daily, whereas ophthalmopathy patients were given high-dose intravenous methylprednisolone. A second multiplex PCR round built the libraries, followed by size selection and purification. Libraries were sequenced paired-end with 100 bp reads on an Illumina HiSeq2000. SOAPnuke was used to process the raw data, removing reads that contained adapters or uncalled bases, had a mean Phred below 15, or lacked an exact match to the constant primer or identifier. High-quality paired reads were merged using COPE v1.2.5, and each unique nucleotide sequence was defined as a clonotype. Clonotypes were aligned to IMGT TRBV, TRBD and TRBJ reference segments using MiTCR v1.1. The analysis was restricted to V-J combinations with a frequency above 0.0001, which together covered 98% to 99.2% of the repertoires. The TCS score was defined as the ratio of F50 (clonal expansion) to E x V (chaos), calculated using BLOSUM62-based TCRdist between CDR3 peptides within each V-J. Welch's t-statistics and random forest reduced around 520 V-J features to 10 to 15, which were used in a naive Bayes classifier (R e1071). No statistical method was used to fix the sample size in advance, and group allocation was not hidden from the investigators. The paper reports TCR Vbeta CDR3 sequencing of fewer than 150 peripheral blood samples: 40 to 45 ophthalmopathy, fewer than 85 hyperthyroidism and about 17 progressor patients.

The chain is encoded by TRBV15 joined to TRBJ1-2; no confident D gene assignment can be made. This TCR derives from a woman in her 30s with Graves disease. Donor details come from another sample of the same person, matched by shared clones. This specimen was peripheral blood mononuclear cells (PBMCs), taken at new diagnosis, from a patient treated with antithyroid drugs. The CDR3 sequence is CATSRDYGSRGYTF. The DNA sequence is TGTGCCACCAGCAGAGATTACGGCTCTCGCGGCTACACCTTC.